This TCR beta chain appears in the sequencing data of a study of glioma-infiltrating T cells after dendritic cell vaccination. At the level of the study: Glioblastoma patients came from Phase I and II dendritic cell vaccination trials. Findings of the study overall: Estimated pretreatment TIL content predicted outcome after dendritic cell vaccination. Survival was not directly related to TCR clonality in these patients.

Some clones are missing from TCRdb's copy, which holds only in-frame ones; the method was immunoSEQ multiplex PCR. The table records about 24,000 clones, roughly nine tenths of them present only once. As for this clone: Its antigen is unidentified.

Germline trimming cut 5 bases from V and 0 bases from J; bases unmatched to any gene: 4. The CDR3 sequence is 14 residues long. The germline CDR1 and CDR2 sequences are MNHNY and SVGAGI (reference sequence). Noted time point: after dendritic cell vaccination, including at tumor progression/relapse. Selection required adequate fresh-frozen tumor tissue plus more than two years' survival data. This chain joins TRBV6-6 and TRBJ2-7, with TRBD1 matching over 7 bases. This clonotype was sampled from a human donor with glioblastoma. Sequenced material: blood, taken after dendritic cell vaccination. As DNA, the CDR3 is TGTGCCAGCAGTCCCGGGACAGACTCCTACGAGCAGTACTTC. It specifies CASSPGTDSYEQYF.